These T cell receptor beta chains were read from a single sample in a study of blood T cell repertoires in COVID-19. This table comes from immunoSEQ multiplex PCR, and its TCRdb copy is limited to in-frame clones, with some not included. The sample has roughly 700,000 clones; about 87% are singletons. Sequences were obtained from peripheral blood. The receptors stem from a young woman with acute or convalescent COVID-19. The CDR3 runs from the conserved cysteine through the conserved F or W. A D gene is named only where the DNA matches it firmly.

V gene	D gene	J gene	CDR3 protein
TRBV25-1	-	TRBJ1-3	CASSDLDISSGNTIYF
TRBV7-8	-	TRBJ2-2	CASSLARVDTGELFF
TRBV6-5	-	TRBJ1-2	CASSGGDASNYGYTF
TRBV2	TRBD1	TRBJ1-5	CASSPRIPGQGGGQPQHF
TRBV2	TRBD2	TRBJ2-3	CASNTGGGTDTQYF
TRBV12-3/TRBV12-4	-	TRBJ1-2	CASSLQGPYGYTF
TRBV2	TRBD1	TRBJ1-1	CASTLTGILNTEAFF
TRBV5-5	-	TRBJ2-1	CASSPEQAYNEQFF
TRBV7-8	TRBD1	TRBJ1-2	CASSLLGQGPRYGYTF
TRBV29-1	-	TRBJ2-3	CSVPRGDTQYF
TRBV12-3/TRBV12-4	-	TRBJ1-5	CASSLSGVSQHF
TRBV20-1	-	TRBJ2-1	CSARADNEQFF
TRBV5-5	TRBD1	TRBJ1-2	CASSLEDRGLYGYTF
TRBV27	-	TRBJ1-6	CASSNGGFNSPLHF
TRBV7-3	TRBD1	TRBJ1-5	CASSFDRDQPQHF
TRBV6-5	-	TRBJ2-5	CASNRGTQYF
TRBV7-9	-	TRBJ1-2	CASSLGDGLLANYGYTF
TRBV6-1	-	TRBJ2-3	CASSEGRDTDTQYF
TRBV27	TRBD1	TRBJ1-1	CASSTRGGMNTEAFF
TRBV7-2	-	TRBJ1-1	CASSLIRTEAFF
TRBV6-5	-	TRBJ1-3	CASSYGRTSGNTIYF
TRBV19	TRBD1	TRBJ2-7	CASSRIMTGGVGYEQYF
TRBV7-9	TRBD1	TRBJ1-2	CASSVGTAFGYTF
TRBV6-2/TRBV6-3	TRBD2	TRBJ2-3	CASSAPLAGSLSSSTDTQYF
TRBV24-1	TRBD2	TRBJ2-1	CATRAGGYNEQFF
TRBV5-4	-	TRBJ2-5	CASSSGETQYF
TRBV19	TRBD1	TRBJ1-5	CASSSGQGHYSNQPQHF
TRBV19	TRBD1	TRBJ1-2	CASRKGAHGYTF
TRBV19	-	TRBJ1-2	CASSIGHSNYGYTF
TRBV5-4	TRBD1	TRBJ2-2	CASSPRLGTGSTGELFF
TRBV7-3	TRBD2	TRBJ2-3	CASSLRTSGLDTQYF
TRBV7-9	-	TRBJ1-4	CASSLASSGLNDEKLFF
TRBV7-2	-	TRBJ1-5	CASSLAKQGLSNQPQHF
TRBV18	-	TRBJ2-5	CASSPVTGTYQETQYF
TRBV18	-	TRBJ2-2	CASSPGVGQILTGELFF
TRBV4-1	TRBD2	TRBJ2-5	CASSLSPSSREWVGQETQYF
TRBV19	TRBD1	TRBJ1-5	CASQRDRGGSNQPQHF
TRBV24-1	-	TRBJ2-3	CATSDPRGGLTDTQYF
TRBV12-5	-	TRBJ1-4	CASGLVSVGFREKLFF
TRBV19	TRBD2	TRBJ2-1	CASSYGGVYNEQFF
TRBV11-2	TRBD2	TRBJ2-3	CASSLVGLVPDTQYF
TRBV4-3	TRBD2	TRBJ2-7	CASSHGGAAYEQYF
TRBV11-3	TRBD1	TRBJ2-7	CASSLGGTGIHEQYF
TRBV12-3/TRBV12-4	-	TRBJ1-1	CASRATGWAEAFF
TRBV9	-	TRBJ1-3	CASSATPDRRGNTIYF
TRBV19	TRBD1	TRBJ1-2	CASTPGQGPYYGYTF
TRBV7-9	-	TRBJ2-1	CASSLELRGLDEQFF
TRBV10-2	TRBD1	TRBJ2-7	CASGRSGQDDEQYF
TRBV4-1	-	TRBJ1-4	CASSPKRGGNSNEKLFF
TRBV7-9	-	TRBJ1-3	CASSSSGGSGNTIYF
TRBV6-5	TRBD1	TRBJ1-1	CASRLQGAVYTEAFF
TRBV6-6	TRBD1	TRBJ1-5	CASSDRDGQPQHF
TRBV30	-	TRBJ2-7	CAWSKGQTSYEQYF
TRBV5-8	-	TRBJ1-2	CASSFGGYTF
TRBV18	-	TRBJ1-1	CASSPQQVNTEAFF